This T cell receptor beta chain was sequenced for a study of human T cells and chemical hapten exposure. This clonotype came up a few times. Noted time point: pre-sensitization, week 0. The treatment is: therapeutic diphenylcyclopropenone sensitization with weekly scalp DPC. Germline loops: CDR1 LGHDT, CDR2 YNNKEL (reference sequence). CDR3 length equals 16 residues. Trimming cost V 0 bases and J 4 bases, with 13 bases left between them. TCRdb reprocessed the RACE reads with MiXCR, giving one entry per CDR3 protein. The sample holds tens of thousands of distinct CDR3 sequences, 12% seen once. The chain carries TRBV3-1 and TRBJ2-1; tentative D call: TRBD2 (6 bases). The source was whole blood, collected in connection with sensitization to the hapten diphenylcyclopropenone (DPC). The sequence was obtained from a woman in her twenties or thirties with alopecia areata. Some clones in this sample may be carry-over from other donors' samples. DNA for the CDR3: TGTGCCAGCAGCCAAGAGGGGGGAATTCGGTACAATGAGCAGTTCTTC. Protein sequence: CASSQEGGIRYNEQFF.